A selection of T cell receptor beta chains follows, all from one sample in a study of beta chain features in type 1 diabetes. Sequencing used immunoSEQ multiplex PCR; TCRdb keeps in-frame clones, though not all of them. Found here are roughly 350,000 clones, roughly a tenth of them singletons; the top ten hold less than 0.65%. The source material was central memory CD4+ T cells from blood. These receptor sequences come from a man aged 30 to 45 with type 1 diabetes. Each CDR3 is given with its conserved first and last residue. Each record gives: J gene, V gene, D gene, clone size, CDR3 protein, CDR3 DNA. D genes are given only for firm matches. Size is omitted from some rows. Given values are once, few, many or a class for expanded clones.

>TRBJ2-1|TRBV4-1|.|.
CASSPGTGYNEQFF
TGTGCCAGCAGCCCGGGAACAGGATACAATGAGCAGTTCTTC
>TRBJ2-3|TRBV10-1|.|few
CASSDVWVGDTQYF
TGCGCCAGCAGCGATGTTTGGGTAGGAGATACGCAGTATTTT
>TRBJ2-3|TRBV5-1|.|.
CASSLPRGQGADTQYF
TGCGCCAGCAGTCTCCCCCGGGGACAAGGGGCAGATACGCAGTATTTT
>TRBJ2-6|TRBV4-1|.|many
CASSHLISGANVLTF
TGCGCCAGCAGCCACCTGATCTCTGGGGCCAACGTCCTGACTTTC
>TRBJ1-2|TRBV19|.|.
CASSEGINYGYTF
TGTGCCAGTAGCGAGGGAATTAACTATGGCTACACCTTC
>TRBJ2-5|TRBV5-6|.|few
CASSLAGKETQYF
TGTGCCAGCAGCTTGGCAGGAAAAGAGACCCAGTACTTC
>TRBJ2-6|TRBV7-2|.|few
CASSPDRSNVLTF
TGTGCCAGCAGCCCAGACAGATCCAACGTCCTGACTTTC
>TRBJ2-3|TRBV27|.|few
CASSLSSPTDTQYF
TGTGCCAGCAGTTTGTCCTCCCCGACAGATACGCAGTATTTT
>TRBJ2-7|TRBV20-1|TRBD2|few
CSASLPSGVPF
TGCAGTGCTAGTCTGCCTAGCGGGGTTCCTTTC
>TRBJ2-7|TRBV9|.|.
CASSVGPGGSYEQYF
TGTGCCAGCAGCGTAGGTCCCGGGGGCTCCTACGAGCAGTACTTC
>TRBJ2-1|TRBV6-1|TRBD2|.
CASSEGGMGASGRANEQFF
TGTGCCAGCAGTGAAGGAGGAATGGGCGCTAGCGGGAGGGCCAATGAGCAGTTCTTC
>TRBJ2-1|TRBV4-1|TRBD2|many
CASSQLLAAPPNEQFF
TGCGCCAGCAGCCAACTACTAGCGGCCCCTCCCAATGAGCAGTTCTTC
>TRBJ2-6|TRBV11-1|.|.
CASSPPTGSWSNVLTF
TGTGCCAGCAGCCCGCCTACAGGGAGTTGGTCCAACGTCCTGACTTTC
>TRBJ1-1|TRBV7-9|.|few
CASSSQGAGEAFF
TGTGCCAGCAGCTCCCAAGGGGCCGGTGAAGCTTTCTTT
>TRBJ2-5|TRBV5-6|.|.
CASSLVWSSQETQYF
TGTGCCAGCAGCTTAGTTTGGAGCAGTCAAGAGACCCAGTACTTC
>TRBJ2-7|TRBV11-2|.|many
CASSLIREPYEQYF
TGTGCCAGCAGCTTAATAAGGGAACCCTACGAGCAGTACTTC
>TRBJ1-2|TRBV27|TRBD1|.
CASSRGTGGNYYGYTF
TGTGCCAGCAGTCGCGGGACAGGGGGCAATTACTATGGCTACACCTTC
>TRBJ2-1|TRBV15|TRBD2|few
CASGRREGGNEQFF
TGTGCCTCCGGACGGCGGGAGGGAGGCAATGAGCAGTTCTTC
>TRBJ2-5|TRBV19|TRBD2|few
CATKPGTSGRLQETQYF
TGTGCCACCAAGCCCGGGACTAGCGGGAGGCTTCAAGAGACCCAGTACTTC
>TRBJ1-5|TRBV30|TRBD1|.
CAWKLQGSHQPQHF
TGTGCCTGGAAACTACAGGGGAGTCATCAGCCCCAGCATTTT
>TRBJ1-3|TRBV27|TRBD1|few
CASRSGGGNTIYF
TGTGCCAGCAGGTCAGGGGGCGGAAACACCATATATTTT
>TRBJ2-7|TRBV7-2|.|few
CASSLGWANYEQYF
TGTGCCAGCAGCTTAGGATGGGCCAACTACGAGCAGTACTTC
>TRBJ2-7|TRBV29-1|.|few
CSVGTRQGLNEQYF
TGCAGCGTTGGAACCCGCCAGGGGTTAAACGAGCAGTACTTC
>TRBJ2-3|TRBV30|.|.
CAWHLADTQYF
TGTGCCTGGCACCTAGCAGATACGCAGTATTTT
>TRBJ1-4|TRBV27|.|.
CASQGPATNEKLFF
TGTGCCAGCCAGGGGCCGGCAACTAATGAAAAACTGTTTTTT
>TRBJ2-5|TRBV5-4|TRBD2|.
CASSGREETQYF
TGTGCCAGCAGCGGGAGGGAGGAGACCCAGTACTTC
>TRBJ2-1|TRBV7-2|.|many
CASSLVGSSYNEQFF
TGTGCCAGCAGCTTAGTCGGGAGTTCCTACAATGAGCAGTTCTTC